Shown below are 27 T cell receptor beta chains from a single sample sequenced in a study of T cell repertoires in cytomegalovirus infection. A single record per CDR3 protein comes from TCRdb applying MiXCR to the reads. The sample yields approximately 250,000 distinct CDR3 sequences, approximately 22% seen once. The sample consisted of CD8+ T cells from PBMCs. Source of these receptors: a human donor in good health (CMV status not recorded). Some clones in this sample may be carry-over from other donors' samples.

This clonotype showed up just a few times. The V gene is TRBV7-6, the J gene TRBJ2-2, with D possibly TRBD1 on 6 matching bases. V lost 5 bases, J lost 2 bases, and 18 bases lay in between. Germline V gives CDR1 SGHVS, CDR2 FNYEAQ. CDR3 size: 17 residues. The DNA of the CDR3 is TGTGCCAGCAGCCCGGATGTCGGACAGTTCAACACCGGGGAGCTGTTTTTT. Protein sequence: CASSPDVGQFNTGELFF.

The chain has TRBV6-2 or TRBV6-3 and TRBJ2-1, with TRBD2 matching over 15 bases. J lost 8 bases, V lost 2 bases, and 4 bases had no gene match. CDR1 is MNHEY and CDR2 is SVGEGT in the germline V gene. The CDR3 runs to 16 residues. Here the CDR3 DNA reads TGTGCCAGCAGTTACCAAGGACTAGCGGGGGGGGATGAGCAGTTCTTC. Its protein product is CASSYQGLAGGDEQFF.

V and J are TRBV28 and TRBJ2-5; weak D call: TRBD1 (5 bases). The germline gives CDR1 MDHEN, CDR2 SYDVKM. The CDR3 is 14 amino acids. Trimming removed 7 bases from V and 5 bases from J, with 17 bases in between. The CDR3 DNA reads as TGTGCCAGCACCCTGACAGCAGTTCGTGAGACCCAGTACTTC. Its translation is CASTLTAVRETQYF.

The gene calls are TRBV3-1 and TRBJ1-1; 7 bases fit TRBD1. V shed 4 bases, J shed 10 bases, and the junction held 6 bases outside the gene matches. Germline lookup yields CDR1 LGHDT and CDR2 YNNKEL (reference sequence). There are 12 residues in the CDR3. The CDR3 DNA sequence: TGTGCCAGCAGCCCCACAGGGGCTGGAGCTTTCTTT. The encoded protein is CASSPTGAGAFF.

The V and J genes are TRBV5-1 and TRBJ1-1; 7 positions match TRBD1. The CDR3 consists of 16 residues. The germline CDR1 and CDR2 sequences are SGHRS and YFSETQ. V lost 4 bases to trimming and J lost 2 bases; unmatched junction nucleotides: 11. The CDR3 sequence: CASSTFPGQKNTEAFF. CDR3 nucleotides: TGCGCCAGCAGCACCTTCCCGGGACAGAAAAACACTGAAGCTTTCTTT. Supplemented by reference TRBV5-1 and TRBJ1-1, the full variable domain reads KAGVTQTPRYLIKTRGQQVTLSCSPISGHRSVSWYQQTPGQGLQFLFEYFSETQRNKGNFPGRFSGRQFSNSRSEMNVSTLELGDSALYLCASSTFPGQKNTEAFFGQGTRLTVV.

This chain connects TRBV25-1 to TRBJ2-2; possibly TRBD1 or TRBD2 for D (5 bases each). The CDR3 sequence is 17 residues long. CDR1 is MGHDK, CDR2 SYGVNS, per germline. Trimming took off 0 bases at V and 5 bases at J, with 16 bases between the two ends. CDR3 sequence: CASSEYGAGPGTGELFF. The CDR3, as DNA: TGTGCCAGCAGTGAATATGGGGCAGGCCCGGGGACCGGGGAGCTGTTTTTT.

In DNA, the CDR3 is TGTGCCAGCAGCCAAGATCAGCGGGGGGGCCGGGGGTACACCGGGGAGCTGTTTTTT. Protein product: CASSQDQRGGRGYTGELFF. This chain uses TRBV4-2 with TRBJ2-2; 10 nucleotides agree with TRBD2. Trimming removed 0 bases from V and 3 bases from J; junction bases left unmatched: 10. The CDR3 runs to 19 residues. The germline gives CDR1 LGHNA, CDR2 YNFKEQ.

The sample holds a few counts of this clonotype. The chain recombines TRBV24-1 with TRBJ2-1, with 9 bases aligning to TRBD2. Germline V gives CDR1 KGHDR, CDR2 SFDVKD. The CDR3 has 18 amino acids. J lost 0 bases, V lost 3 bases, and 8 bases had no gene match. CDR3 DNA: TGTGCCACCAGTGATGGGCTAGCGGGGACGCACTCCTACAATGAGCAGTTCTTC. Translating gives CATSDGLAGTHSYNEQFF.

This clonotype came up many times. The rearrangement uses TRBV7-2 and TRBJ1-1, with D unclear. The germline V and J ends were trimmed by 3 bases and 0 bases, with 8 bases remaining between them. This CDR3 has 14 residues. The germline gives CDR1 SGHTA, CDR2 FQGNSA. This chain's CDR3 is CASSFSGMNTEAFF. The CDR3 DNA reads as TGTGCCAGCAGCTTTTCCGGGATGAACACTGAAGCTTTCTTT. Together with reference TRBV7-2 and TRBJ1-1, the CDR3 gives the full variable domain: GAGVSQSPSNKVTEKGKDVELRCDPISGHTALYWYRQSLGQGLEFLIYFQGNSAPDKSGLPSDRFSAERTGGSVSTLTIQRTQQEDSAVYLCASSFSGMNTEAFFGQGTRLTVV.

The sample holds a few counts of this clonotype. This rearrangement joins TRBV20-1 to TRBJ1-4; 8 nucleotides line up with TRBD1. Unmatched junction bases numbered 8, after V lost 3 bases and J lost 8 bases. Germline values: CDR1 DFQATT, CDR2 SNEGSKA (reference sequence). This CDR3 has 14 amino acids. CDR3 in amino acids: CSARILGQGEKLFF. CDR3 DNA sequence: TGCAGTGCTAGGATCCTCGGACAGGGCGAAAAACTGTTTTTT.

The chain carries TRBV12-3 or TRBV12-4 and TRBJ2-1, with D possibly being TRBD1 (6 bases). This CDR3 comprises 17 residues. V was clipped by 1 base and J by 0 bases, with 13 bases between them. CDR3 DNA: TGTGCCAGCAGTTTAGGAACAGGGCTAAGCTCCTACAATGAGCAGTTCTTC. Protein product: CASSLGTGLSSYNEQFF.

CDR3 sequence reads: CASGRTGENEQFF. CDR3 sequence (DNA): TGTGCCAGCGGGCGGACAGGGGAGAATGAGCAGTTCTTC. The J gene is TRBJ2-1, the V gene TRBV27, with 9 positions matching TRBD1. Germline V lookup: CDR1 MNHEY, CDR2 SMNVEV (reference sequence). The CDR3 consists of 13 residues. V gave up 8 bases and J gave up 7 bases; unmatched junction bases: 6.

The rearrangement uses TRBV19 and TRBJ1-1; D is uncertain. The CDR3 spans 14 residues. Trimming left V 4 bases short and J 5 bases short, with 14 bases between. Germline V lookup: CDR1 LNHDA, CDR2 SQIVND (reference sequence). CDR3 in DNA: TGTGCCAGTAGTAAGATGGCGTTGGCGACTGAAGCTTTCTTT. This translates into CASSKMALATEAFF.

Only a few counts were recorded for this clonotype. The chain is built from TRBV12-3 or TRBV12-4 and TRBJ1-1; maybe TRBD1 (5 bases). The CDR3 consists of 12 residues. Trimming shortened V by 10 bases and J by 8 bases, and 17 bases separated the two germline ends. CDR3 protein: CAIQTGLQEAFF. Written as DNA, the CDR3 is TGTGCCATCCAGACGGGACTCCAGGAAGCTTTCTTT.

This clonotype was recorded many times. The rearrangement uses TRBV7-9 and TRBJ2-5, with D tentatively TRBD1 or TRBD2 (5 bases each). This CDR3 contains 22 residues. Per the germline V gene, CDR1 is SEHNR and CDR2 is FQNEAQ (reference sequence). Between the trimmed V and J ends, which lost 1 base and 1 base, there was a span of 31 bases. The CDR3 spells CASSLGGETAQVLVGFQETQYF. The CDR3 DNA is TGTGCCAGCAGCTTAGGAGGGGAAACAGCACAAGTTCTCGTTGGCTTCCAAGAGACCCAGTACTTC.

This clonotype was seen a few times. This chain connects TRBV2 to TRBJ2-7; no clear D gene. Germline CDR1 is SNHLY and CDR2 is FYNNEI. The CDR3 sequence is 14 residues long. V was pared by 3 bases and J by 1 base, with 10 bases between. CDR3 nucleotide sequence: TGTGCCAGCAGTGACAGCACAGTTTCCTACGAGCAGTACTTC. This sequence encodes CASSDSTVSYEQYF.

The chain joins TRBV7-2 to TRBJ2-3; no clear D gene. Trimming stripped 2 bases from V and 0 bases from J, with 12 bases between. In germline, CDR1 is SGHTA, CDR2 FQGNSA. The CDR3 consists of 16 residues. CDR3 DNA: TGTGCCAGCAGCTTACGGCGGAATTTTAGCACAGATACGCAGTATTTT. Protein: CASSLRRNFSTDTQYF.

Comment on this clonotype: This may come from a read error, since a much larger clone is one base off. The chain has TRBV7-4 and TRBJ1-2, with TRBD1 matching over 7 bases. The germline V gene encodes CDR1 SGHVT and CDR2 SQSDAQ. The CDR3 sequence is 15 residues long. The DNA for the CDR3 is TGTGCCTGCAGCTTAGCGTTGGGGACAGACTATGGCTACACCTTC. Amino acids: CACSLALGTDYGYTF.

The table lists this clonotype with a few counts. The chain uses TRBV20-1 and TRBJ2-7, with 7 bases matching TRBD2. The V and J ends lost 5 bases and 1 base, in that order; junction bases with no gene match: 11. Germline V lookup: CDR1 DFQATT, CDR2 SNEGSKA (reference sequence). The CDR3 is made up of 15 amino acids. The CDR3 DNA reads TGCAGTGCTTTTTCCGGGACTACTCCTTCCTACGAGCAGTACTTC. Amino acids: CSAFSGTTPSYEQYF.

This clonotype was picked up a small number of times. V gene TRBV12-3 or TRBV12-4 combines with J gene TRBJ2-7; D gene uncertain. V was shortened by 3 bases and J by 4 bases, with 10 bases between the two germline ends. CDR3 length: 13 amino acids. The CDR3 here is CASSLGRWYEQYF. The CDR3 bases are TGTGCCAGCAGTTTGGGTAGGTGGTACGAGCAGTACTTC.

Only a few counts were recorded for this clonotype. The chain employs TRBV7-9 and TRBJ2-2, with TRBD1 as a possible D gene (6 bases). The CDR3 is 13 residues long. V lost 6 bases and J lost 6, with 11 bases in between. Germline V lookup: CDR1 SEHNR, CDR2 FQNEAQ (reference sequence). The CDR3 sequence is CASSQQGSGELFF. For the CDR3, the DNA is TGTGCCAGCAGTCAACAGGGTTCCGGGGAGCTGTTTTTT.

The rearrangement links TRBV6-1 to TRBJ2-5; the D gene could be TRBD1 or TRBD2 (5 bases each). This CDR3 is built from 15 residues. V dropped 5 bases and J dropped 1 base, with 14 bases sitting between them. Germline assignment: CDR1 MNHNS and CDR2 SASEGT. The CDR3 nucleotides are TGTGCCAGCAGTTCCTCCGGGGCTGTCCAAGAGACCCAGTACTTC. Protein sequence: CASSSSGAVQETQYF.

The rearrangement joins TRBV19 to TRBJ1-2; 10 positions match TRBD1. The CDR3 sequence is 15 residues long. J was trimmed by 2 bases and V by 5 bases; bases with no gene match: 5. Germline V CDR1 and CDR2: LNHDA, SQIVND (reference sequence). The DNA of the CDR3 is TGTGCCAGTAGTCATCGGACAGGGGGAAACTATGGCTACACCTTC. Amino acid sequence: CASSHRTGGNYGYTF.

The chain combines TRBV29-1 with TRBJ1-2; maybe TRBD1 (6 bases). Germline V gene data show CDR1 as SQVTM and CDR2 as ANQGSEA. Trimming removed 7 bases from V and 3 bases from J, with 12 bases in between. The CDR3 is 12 amino acids. The CDR3 region is CSAGQQDYGYTF. CDR3 DNA: TGCAGCGCTGGACAGCAGGACTATGGCTACACCTTC.

This clonotype appeared a few times. This rearrangement joins TRBV29-1 to TRBJ2-5; 8 positions match TRBD2. The CDR3 sequence is 16 residues long. The V segment lost 3 bases and the J segment 0 bases; nucleotides outside the gene matches: 9. CDR1 is SQVTM and CDR2 is ANQGSEA in the germline V gene. The CDR3 DNA follows: TGCAGCGTTGACGACCGAGCGGGGGTTAACCAAGAGACCCAGTACTTC. Translated: CSVDDRAGVNQETQYF.

This clonotype was counted many times. The rearrangement uses TRBV28 and TRBJ2-7, with D possibly being TRBD1 (6 bases). The CDR3 spans 15 residues. V dropped 2 bases and J dropped 4 bases, with 15 bases sitting between them. The germline V gene has CDR1 MDHEN and CDR2 SYDVKM. In DNA, the CDR3 is TGTGCCAGCAGTTTAATCACAGGGTGGATGTACGAGCAGTACTTC. Amino acids: CASSLITGWMYEQYF.

Ten or more counts support this clonotype. The CDR3, as DNA: TGTGCCAGCAGCCAAGGGAGCTCCTACGAGCAGTACTTC. Amino acid sequence: CASSQGSSYEQYF. The chain carries TRBV7-2 and TRBJ2-7; possible D gene TRBD2, 5 bases. The CDR3 is 13 amino acids. From germline, CDR1 is SGHTA and CDR2 FQGNSA. V lost 5 bases to trimming and J lost 0 bases, with 8 bases between them.